This TCR beta chain originates from a study of vaccination effects on CD4 cells after COVID-19. The ends were cut back, 3 bases at V and 3 bases at J, with 15 bases in the middle. This CDR3 comprises 16 residues. Germline V gene sequence: CDR1 LNHDA, CDR2 SQIVND (reference sequence). Clones were read by immunoSEQ multiplex PCR, and TCRdb kept only the in-frame ones, dropping some. This table has approximately 25,000 clones, about 80% appearing once. ViraFEST expansion of antigen-specific CD4+ T cells with viral peptide pools preceded sequencing. Culture lasted around eleven days before CD4+ T cell isolation. Vaccine administered to participants consisted of two doses of either BNT162b2 or mRNA-1273. Remarks on this clone: The antigen remains undetermined.

The specimen comprised CD4+ T cells from PBMCs cultured with HCoV-NL63 spike peptides, sampled after COVID-19 vaccination. The TCR was taken from a human donor who received a COVID-19 vaccine. Some clones in this sample may be carry-over from other donors' samples. The chain combines TRBV19 with TRBJ1-5, with TRBD1 as a possible D gene (6 bases). The CDR3 loop reads CASSIGQGYDNQPQHF. CDR3 sequence (DNA): TGTGCCAGTAGTATTGGGCAGGGGTATGACAATCAGCCCCAGCATTTT.